These 17 T cell receptor beta chains originate from one sample sequenced in a study of vaccination and CD4 T cells after COVID-19. No antigen has been identified for these receptors. An Oncomine TCR Beta short-read assay was used to sequence the DNA from cultured CD4+ T cells. TCRdb recomputed calls from the PCR reads with MiXCR, one row per CDR3 protein. The sample comprises some 11,000 distinct CDR3 sequences, 70% to 85% of which are singletons, and about a sixth rests with the top ten. The treatment denotes: roughly ten-day PBMC culture with coronavirus spike peptide pools or control peptides (ViraFEST assay). Sequencing input: CD4+ T cells from blood, cultured in vitro. Source of these receptors: a human donor who had recovered from COVID-19.

This chain connects TRBV7-9 to TRBJ2-1; 10 bases match TRBD1. The junction had 16 bases not matched to a gene; V was cut back by 5 bases and J by 9 bases. The germline gives CDR1 SEHNR, CDR2 FQNEAQ (reference sequence). There are 17 residues in the CDR3. Here the CDR3 DNA reads TGTGCCAGCAGCCCGCGACAGGGGGCTTGGGTATCTGGTGAGCAGTTCTTC. Its translation is CASSPRQGAWVSGEQFF.

This chain connects TRBV20-1 to TRBJ2-3; 12 bases are shared with TRBD2. The CDR3 is made up of 17 amino acids. J lost 2 bases, V lost 0 bases, and 6 bases had no gene match. Germline loops: CDR1 DFQATT, CDR2 SNEGSKA (reference sequence). CDR3 bases: TGCAGTGCTAGAGATAGGACTAGCGGGACCCTCACAGATACGCAGTATTTT. Its translation: CSARDRTSGTLTDTQYF.

This sequence joins TRBV10-3 and TRBJ1-5, with 11 bases identical to TRBD1. After removal of 3 bases from V and 6 bases from J, the junction contained 4 bases not matched to a gene. CDR1 is ENHRY and CDR2 is SYGVKD in the germline V gene. There are 15 residues in the CDR3. The CDR3 here is CAISERTGGGQPQHF. CDR3 nucleotides: TGTGCCATCAGTGAAAGGACAGGGGGCGGTCAGCCCCAGCATTTT.

The chain carries TRBV11-2 and TRBJ2-7; D unresolved. This CDR3 comprises 12 residues. The germline V and J ends were trimmed by 0 bases and 4 bases, with 4 bases remaining between them. CDR1 SGHAT and CDR2 FQNNGV come from the germline V gene. This chain's CDR3 is CASSLDRYEQYF. CDR3 nucleotides: TGTGCCAGCAGCTTAGATCGTTACGAGCAGTACTTC.

This clonotype is deemed medium-sized. The chain is built from TRBV12-3 or TRBV12-4 and TRBJ1-1, with 8 bases lining up with TRBD1. CDR3 length: 14 residues. V gave up 6 bases and J gave up 4 bases; unmatched junction bases: 7. The CDR3 DNA reads TGTGCCAGCAGCAGGAACAGGGGGACCACTGAAGCTTTCTTT. This sequence encodes CASSRNRGTTEAFF.

The chain joins TRBV20-1 to TRBJ2-1, with no clear D. Germline V CDR1 and CDR2: DFQATT, SNEGSKA (reference sequence). V was shortened by 4 bases and J by 3 bases, with 13 bases between the two germline ends. The CDR3 consists of 14 residues. CDR3 DNA: TGCAGTGCTAATCGTTATCCGGTCTACAATGAGCAGTTCTTC. Translation: CSANRYPVYNEQFF.

The chain recombines TRBV24-1 with TRBJ2-3, with TRBD1 matching 9 bases. The junction had 7 bases not matched to a gene; V was cut back by 4 bases and J by 0 bases. Germline loops: CDR1 KGHDR, CDR2 SFDVKD. The CDR3 is 17 residues long. The CDR3 reads CATSESGTGTSTDTQYF. In DNA form, the CDR3 reads TGTGCCACCAGTGAATCCGGGACAGGGACTAGCACAGATACGCAGTATTTT.

The DNA of the CDR3 is TGTGCCAGCAGCCCTGGACAGGGAGGCAACATTCAGTACTTC. Protein: CASSPGQGGNIQYF. The chain uses TRBV7-2 and TRBJ2-7; 8 nucleotides line up with TRBD1. The closer fit of TRBJ2-4 to the DNA end suggests the J call may be wrong. Germline CDR1 is SGHTA and CDR2 is FQGNSA. CDR3 size: 14 residues.

The rearrangement joins TRBV27 to TRBJ1-6, with TRBD1 as a possible D gene (6 bases). CDR3 size: 14 residues. Germline V CDR1 and CDR2: MNHEY, SMNVEV (reference sequence). Trimming cost V 4 bases and J 7 bases, with 11 bases left between them. The CDR3 region has the DNA TGTGCCAGCAGTTCGGGGGCCCGGAATTCACCCCTCCACTTT. Protein product: CASSSGARNSPLHF.

The chain links TRBV20-1 to TRBJ1-5; no reliable D call. CDR3 length: 12 amino acids. Germline-derived CDR1 and CDR2 are DFQATT and SNEGSKA (reference sequence). The V end was cut by 6 bases, the J end by 4 bases, with 10 bases between. For the CDR3, the DNA is TGCAGTGCCCAAAATAGTAATCAGCCCCAGCATTTT. Encoded protein: CSAQNSNQPQHF.

This chain joins TRBV7-2 and TRBJ1-3, with a weak D call TRBD1 (6 bases). CDR3 length: 17 residues. CDR1 and CDR2 (germline): SGHTA, FQGNSA. Trimming took 4 bases from V and 0 from J, leaving 16 bases between them. The CDR3 DNA reads as TGTGCCAGCAGCTCACAGGGTTTGGGTGCCTCTGGAAACACCATATATTTT. Protein product: CASSSQGLGASGNTIYF.

This chain uses TRBV20-1 with TRBJ2-3, with 11 bases identical to TRBD2. V lost 7 bases and J lost 6; bases outside the gene matches: 12. The CDR3 totals 15 residues. In germline, CDR1 is DFQATT, CDR2 SNEGSKA (reference sequence). CDR3 amino acids: CSVPVSGRASDTQYF. The CDR3 DNA sequence: TGCAGTGTCCCTGTTAGCGGGAGGGCCAGCGATACGCAGTATTTT.

The genes are TRBV6-2 or TRBV6-3 and TRBJ2-7; perhaps TRBD2 as D (7 bases). V was pared by 6 bases and J by 3 bases, with 18 bases between. The germline CDR1 and CDR2 sequences are MNHEY and SVGEGT. The CDR3 has 15 residues. Here the CDR3 DNA reads TGTGCCAGCAGGAAAACGGGGGGCGCATTCTACGAGCAGTACTTC. Its translation is CASRKTGGAFYEQYF.

V gene TRBV7-9 combines with J gene TRBJ2-5, with TRBD2 matching 7 bases. The germline V gene has CDR1 SEHNR and CDR2 FQNEAQ (reference sequence). The CDR3 runs 15 residues. The ends lost 1 base at V and 3 bases at J; junction bases unmatched: 5. Written as DNA, the CDR3 is TGTGCCAGCAGCTTAGGGGCGGGAGCGAAAGAGACCCAGTACTTC. Amino acid sequence: CASSLGAGAKETQYF. Looking up the rest from reference TRBV7-9 and TRBJ2-5 gives the full variable domain: DTGVSQNPRHKITKRGQNVTFRCDPISEHNRLYWYRQTLGQGPEFLTYFQNEAQLEKSRLLSDRFSAERPKGSFSTLEIQRTEQGDSAMYLCASSLGAGAKETQYFGPGTRLLVL.

This clonotype occurred once. This chain links TRBV20-1 with TRBJ1-2; D not resolved. Germline V gives CDR1 DFQATT, CDR2 SNEGSKA (reference sequence). This CDR3 is 10 amino acids long. Trimming took off 4 bases at V and 8 bases at J, with 8 bases between the two ends. CDR3 sequence reads: CSANPTGYTF. Here the CDR3 DNA reads TGCAGTGCTAACCCGACCGGCTACACCTTC.

The chain links TRBV7-2 to TRBJ2-5; no reliable D call. Per the germline V gene, CDR1 is SGHTA and CDR2 is FQGNSA. This CDR3 has 14 residues. Trimming shortened V by 1 base and J by 7 bases, and 13 bases separated the two germline ends. The CDR3 nucleotides are TGTGCCAGCAGCTTAGGACCCAGTGGTGGGACCCAGTACTTC. Its protein product is CASSLGPSGGTQYF.

The chain uses TRBV12-3 or TRBV12-4 and TRBJ1-5; 9 bases fit TRBD1. The CDR3 sequence is 14 residues long. V trimming: 5 bases; J trimming: 6 bases; junction bases outside the gene matches: 5. The CDR3 is CASSQTGGVQPQHF. In nucleotides, the CDR3 is TGTGCCAGCAGTCAAACAGGGGGCGTTCAGCCCCAGCATTTT.